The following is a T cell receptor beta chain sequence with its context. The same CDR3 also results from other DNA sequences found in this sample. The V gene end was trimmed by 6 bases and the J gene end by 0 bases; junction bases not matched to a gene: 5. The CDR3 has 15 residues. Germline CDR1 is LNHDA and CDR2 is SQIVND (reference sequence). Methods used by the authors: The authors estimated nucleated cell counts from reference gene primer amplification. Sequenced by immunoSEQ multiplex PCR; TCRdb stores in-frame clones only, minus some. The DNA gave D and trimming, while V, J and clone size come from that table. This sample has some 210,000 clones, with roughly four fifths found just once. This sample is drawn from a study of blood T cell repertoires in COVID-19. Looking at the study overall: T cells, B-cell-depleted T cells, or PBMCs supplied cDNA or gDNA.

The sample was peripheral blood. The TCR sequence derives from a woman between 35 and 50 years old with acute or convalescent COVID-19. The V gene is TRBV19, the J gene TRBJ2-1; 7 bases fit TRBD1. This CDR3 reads CASSPRDSSYNEQFF. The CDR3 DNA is TGTGCCAGTAGCCCCAGGGACAGCTCCTACAATGAGCAGTTCTTC.